These 22 T cell receptor beta chains were sequenced from one sample in a study of human T cells and chemical hapten exposure. One entry per CDR3 protein, called by TCRdb with MiXCR from the RACE reads. The profile shows around 180,000 distinct CDR3 sequences, just under 30% of them singletons. Time point of the sample: pre-sensitization, week 0. Treatment indicated: therapeutic diphenylcyclopropenone sensitization with weekly scalp DPC. The source material was whole blood, sampled in connection with sensitization to the hapten diphenylcyclopropenone (DPC). These TCRs come from a woman under 40 with alopecia areata. Some clones in this sample may be carry-over from other donors' samples.

CDR3 sequence reads: CASSLDDRGKIYEQYF. DNA for the CDR3: TGTGCCAGCAGCTTAGACGACAGGGGCAAAATCTACGAGCAGTACTTC. The chain links TRBV7-9 to TRBJ2-7; 8 positions agree with TRBD1. This CDR3 is 16 amino acids long. Trimming at V came to 1 base and at J to 3 bases, leaving 8 bases not matched to a gene. CDR1 is SEHNR and CDR2 is FQNEAQ in the germline V gene (reference sequence).

In DNA form, the CDR3 reads TGTGCCAGCAGTTTAGTAGGAAACACCATATATTTT. The encoded protein is CASSLVGNTIYF. The V call is TRBV12-3 or TRBV12-4, the J call TRBJ1-3, with no clear D. The CDR3 runs 12 residues. Trimming pared 1 base from V and 4 bases from J, leaving 2 bases between.

This clonotype has a handful of counts. V usage is TRBV27 and J usage is TRBJ1-4; 7 bases line up with TRBD1. Germline V gene lookup returns CDR1 MNHEY and CDR2 SMNVEV (reference sequence). V gave up 3 bases and J gave up 0 bases; unmatched junction bases: 10. This CDR3 spans 18 amino acids. The CDR3 DNA sequence: TGTGCCAGCAGTTTGGGGTTGAGGGGGCGCGCAACTAATGAAAAACTGTTTTTT. Its protein product is CASSLGLRGRATNEKLFF.

This chain links TRBV6-2 or TRBV6-3 with TRBJ2-3, with TRBD1 matching 12 bases. The CDR3 has 18 residues. The germline V gene has CDR1 MNHEY and CDR2 SVGEGT. The V and J ends lost 8 bases and 3 bases, in that order; junction bases with no gene match: 15. CDR3 bases: TGTGCCAGCTCTCGTCCCGGGACAGGGGGCGGCGGAACAGATACGCAGTATTTT. This gives the protein CASSRPGTGGGGTDTQYF.

This clonotype occurred a few times. The V call is TRBV11-1, the J call TRBJ2-1, with D perhaps TRBD2 (5 bases). Per the germline V gene, CDR1 is SGHAT and CDR2 is FQDESV (reference sequence). V was shortened by 5 bases and J by 4 bases, with 12 bases between the two germline ends. CDR3 length equals 14 residues. The chain's CDR3 is CASSPGFGYNEQFF. In DNA form, the CDR3 reads TGTGCCAGCAGCCCGGGGTTCGGTTACAATGAGCAGTTCTTC.

The CDR3 spells CASSATSGLYEQYF. The DNA for the CDR3 is TGTGCCAGCAGTGCGACTAGCGGCCTCTACGAGCAGTACTTC. J is TRBJ2-7 and V is TRBV2, with 9 bases identical to TRBD2. CDR3 length: 14 residues. Trimming removed 4 bases from V and 3 bases from J; junction bases left unmatched: 4. Per germline, CDR1 SNHLY and CDR2 FYNNEI.

This clonotype was recorded a few times. The rearrangement uses TRBV14 and TRBJ2-1, with 7 bases lining up with TRBD2. V shed 2 bases and J 5 bases; nucleotides not matched to a gene: 6. There are 15 residues in the CDR3. The germline V gene has CDR1 SGHDN and CDR2 FVKESK. The CDR3 loop is CASSQLGGTNNEQFF. CDR3 nucleotide sequence: TGTGCCAGCAGCCAACTAGGCGGGACTAACAATGAGCAGTTCTTC.

This clonotype was seen a few times. The chain links TRBV4-3 to TRBJ1-4; TRBD1 agrees at 8 bases. The germline V gene has CDR1 LGHNA and CDR2 YSLEER. V shed 2 bases, J shed 7 bases, and the junction held 3 bases outside the gene matches. This CDR3 is built from 14 residues. The CDR3 DNA sequence: TGCGCCAGCAGCCAATGGACAGGGAGTGAAAAACTGTTTTTT. This sequence encodes CASSQWTGSEKLFF.

The chain combines TRBV10-1 with TRBJ1-4; D gene ambiguous. This CDR3 is built from 14 residues. V gave up 3 bases and J gave up 0 bases, with 5 bases separating them. The germline V gene encodes CDR1 WNHNN and CDR2 SYGVQD (reference sequence). The chain's CDR3 is CASSDGSTNEKLFF. The CDR3 DNA follows: TGCGCCAGCAGTGACGGGTCAACTAATGAAAAACTGTTTTTT.

This clonotype was counted a few times. J is TRBJ2-7 and V is TRBV11-2, with D tentatively TRBD1 (6 bases). The CDR3 consists of 13 residues. Germline V gene lookup returns CDR1 SGHAT and CDR2 FQNNGV. With 4 bases removed from V and 7 bases from J, the gap between germline ends came to 14 bases. The CDR3 DNA reads TGTGCCAGCAGCTCACAGGGTTTAGGGGAGCAGTACTTC. Its protein product is CASSSQGLGEQYF.

This clonotype has just a few counts. V usage is TRBV7-9 and J usage is TRBJ2-2, with TRBD1 matching over 9 bases. This CDR3 spans 15 amino acids. CDR1 is SEHNR, CDR2 FQNEAQ, per germline (reference sequence). V was pared by 5 bases and J by 4 bases, with 5 bases of the junction left unmatched. CDR3 residues: CASSRDRVITGELFF. The CDR3 nucleotides are TGTGCCAGCAGCCGGGACAGGGTCATCACCGGGGAGCTGTTTTTT.

The J gene is TRBJ2-2, the V gene TRBV5-1; 8 nucleotides line up with TRBD1. Germline V lookup: CDR1 SGHRS, CDR2 YFSETQ. The V gene end was trimmed by 4 bases and the J gene end by 0 bases; junction bases not matched to a gene: 2. The CDR3 contains 15 residues. CDR3 protein: CASSPDRANTGELFF. DNA for the CDR3: TGCGCCAGCAGCCCGGACAGGGCGAACACCGGGGAGCTGTTTTTT.

This clonotype was recorded once. This chain uses TRBV2 with TRBJ2-1; 11 positions agree with TRBD2. Trimming cost V 8 bases and J 3 bases; bases outside gene matches: 3. The CDR3 sequence is 14 residues long. Germline V gene data show CDR1 as SNHLY and CDR2 as FYNNEI. CDR3 sequence (DNA): TGTGCCAGCGTTACTAGCGGGGGCTACAATGAGCAGTTCTTC. Protein: CASVTSGGYNEQFF.

The V call is TRBV6-2 or TRBV6-3, the J call TRBJ2-7; D is perhaps TRBD1 or TRBD2 (5 bases each). V lost 0 bases and J lost 5, with 11 bases in between. Germline V gene sequence: CDR1 MNHEY, CDR2 SVGEGT. This CDR3 region has 14 residues. The CDR3 coding sequence is TGTGCCAGCAGTTACTCGAGGGGAGTCGACGAGCAGTACTTC. Its translation is CASSYSRGVDEQYF.

This clonotype was counted a single time. The chain has TRBV4-1 and TRBJ1-5, with D tentatively TRBD1 (5 bases). The CDR3 is 17 residues long. V lost 4 bases and J lost 1, with 17 bases in between. Germline lookup yields CDR1 MGHRA and CDR2 YSYEKL. The CDR3 region has the DNA TGCGCCAGCAGCCCCCCGGGGTCCCGGGGGAGCAATCAGCCCCAGCATTTT. Residues: CASSPPGSRGSNQPQHF.

This clonotype was picked up a small number of times. The chain joins TRBV18 to TRBJ2-7; D may be TRBD1 or TRBD2 (5 bases each). The CDR3 is 13 amino acids. The V gene lost 3 bases and the J gene lost 6 bases, with 12 bases spanning the gap. The V gene's germline CDR1 is KGHSH and CDR2 LQKENI. The CDR3 DNA is TGTGCCAGCTCACCGGGGCACCTAGCCGAGCAGTACTTC. Translation: CASSPGHLAEQYF. The whole variable domain, remainder taken from reference TRBV18 and TRBJ2-7, is NAGVMQNPRHLVRRRGQEARLRCSPMKGHSHVYWYRQLPEEGLKFMVYLQKENIIDESGMPKERFSAEFPKEGPSILRIQQVVRGDSAAYFCASSPGHLAEQYFGPGTRLTVT.

This clonotype came up a few times. V is TRBV29-1 and J is TRBJ2-5; 11 nucleotides agree with TRBD2. The CDR3 covers 14 residues. Germline V gene data show CDR1 as SQVTM and CDR2 as ANQGSEA. Unmatched junction bases numbered 4, after V lost 5 bases and J lost 2 bases. The CDR3 is CSVSLAGGQETQYF. The CDR3 nucleotides are TGCAGCGTTTCCTTAGCGGGGGGGCAAGAGACCCAGTACTTC.

A few counts support this clonotype. The chain recombines TRBV20-1 with TRBJ1-1, with a weak D call TRBD1 (6 bases). V was cut by 6 bases and J by 5 bases, with 19 bases left in between. This CDR3 has 14 amino acids. Looked up from germline, CDR1 is DFQATT and CDR2 is SNEGSKA (reference sequence). CDR3 amino acids: CSAPLGGTRTEAFF. Here the CDR3 DNA reads TGCAGTGCCCCATTAGGAGGGACACGAACTGAAGCTTTCTTT.

The chain carries TRBV28 and TRBJ2-7; no reliable D call. Germline-derived CDR1 and CDR2 are MDHEN and SYDVKM. V lost 3 bases and J lost 7, with 13 bases in between. The CDR3 loop spans 13 amino acids. The CDR3 loop reads CASSFRGPWEQYF. CDR3 DNA sequence: TGTGCCAGCAGTTTCCGAGGTCCATGGGAGCAGTACTTC. The entire variable domain, with the rest obtained from reference TRBV28 and TRBJ2-7, is as follows: DVKVTQSSRYLVKRTGEKVFLECVQDMDHENMFWYRQDPGLGLRLIYFSYDVKMKEKGDIPEGYSVSREKKERFSLILESASTNQTSMYLCASSFRGPWEQYFGPGTRLTVT.

The chain employs TRBV6-5 and TRBJ1-2; TRBD1 might be the D (5 bases). In germline, CDR1 is MNHEY, CDR2 SVGAGI. CDR3 size: 14 residues. The V and J ends lost 6 bases and 8 bases respectively, with 19 bases between them. CDR3 protein: CASRNPGGLYGYTF. The CDR3 DNA reads as TGTGCCAGCAGGAACCCGGGGGGACTTTACGGCTACACCTTC.

V and J are TRBV7-9 and TRBJ2-5; D might be TRBD1 (6 bases). V shed 5 bases and J shed 1 base, with 11 bases lying between them. The CDR3 extends over 14 amino acids. Germline V gene data show CDR1 as SEHNR and CDR2 as FQNEAQ (reference sequence). The CDR3 reads CASSPTRGQETQYF. DNA for the CDR3: TGTGCCAGCAGCCCGACCAGGGGCCAAGAGACCCAGTACTTC.

This clonotype has just a few counts. This chain connects TRBV9 to TRBJ2-5, with 8 bases fitting TRBD2. The CDR3 sequence is 15 residues long. Germline values: CDR1 SGDLS, CDR2 YYNGEE. V was pared by 0 bases and J by 2 bases, with 3 bases of the junction left unmatched. In DNA, the CDR3 is TGTGCCAGCAGCGTAGATGAGCGGGGGCAAGAGACCCAGTACTTC. It specifies CASSVDERGQETQYF.